The source of this TCR beta chain is a study of vaccination effects on CD4 cells after COVID-19. Study information: Two doses of BNT162b2 or mRNA-1273 vaccine were administered to participants. Study conclusions and caveats: Few convalescent patients were included, and no early post-infection timepoints were sampled.

Generated by immunoSEQ multiplex PCR, the TCRdb table keeps only in-frame clones and is missing some. This sample has approximately 70,000 clones; approximately 72% occur once, and the top ten carry 2.5% to 3%. ViraFEST expansion of antigen-specific CD4+ T cells with viral peptide pools preceded sequencing. Culturing for roughly 9 days preceded CD4+ T cell isolation. Testing of the vaccine recipients showed negative nucleocapsid antibodies and no prior SARS-CoV-2 infection. Wells containing 1.5 million to 2.5 million PBMC each were cultured with approximately 10 IU/ml IL-2 and approximately 10 ug/ml peptides. As concerns this clone: Antigen unknown.

From germline, CDR1 is SGHRS and CDR2 YFSETQ. Between the trimmed V and J ends, which lost 0 bases and 3 bases, there was a span of 6 bases. The CDR3 extends over 13 amino acids. The rearrangement uses TRBV5-1 and TRBJ2-5; a possible D gene is TRBD1 (5 bases). This TCR was sampled from a human donor who received a COVID-19 vaccine. Sequences were derived from CD4+ T cells from PBMCs cultured with HCoV-NL63 spike peptides, sampled before COVID-19 vaccination. In DNA, the CDR3 is TGCGCCAGCAGCTTGGGACAGAAAGAGACCCAGTACTTC. Protein product: CASSLGQKETQYF.